This T cell receptor beta chain was captured by sequencing in a study of Ad26.COV2.S vaccination and SARS-CoV-2 variants (dated by TCRdb to the early 2020s). Context from the whole study: Donors in the vaccine arm were drawn from COV1001, a phase I-IIa trial of Ad26.COV2.S in healthy adults that was multicentre, randomized, double-blind and placebo-controlled. Ad26.COV2.S was administered intramuscularly at a dose of 5x10^10 or 1x10^11 viral particles, either as one shot or as two shots given 56 days apart. Sequencing of the TCRbeta repertoire served to evaluate the specificity and breadth of SARS-CoV-2-reactive T cell receptors following Ad26.COV2.S vaccination. The TCR-sequenced set comprised about 32 samples: approximately 19 Ad26.COV2.S vaccine recipients, 5 placebo recipients and 8 SARS-CoV-2 convalescent individuals. Trial participants were randomized into five groups of five: low-dose or high-dose Ad26.COV2.S given once or twice, or placebo on both occasions. Investigators remained blinded to trial group allocation during experiments and outcome assessment. The full study reports these points: Non-spike TCR breadth was comparable between vaccine and placebo recipients, consistent with the vaccine containing only spike. The study was not powered to compare responses between vaccine doses or regimens. Substantial breadth of spike-specific CD8+ and CD4+ T cell responses was reported after vaccination. Compared with placebo recipients, Ad26.COV2.S recipients showed higher spike-specific TCR breadth (P = 0.0014). The authors noted that the TCR breadth and depth analyses may have underestimated total T cell responses.

TCRbeta CDR3 regions were sequenced with the immunoSEQ Assay. After extraction, genomic DNA underwent amplification by bias-controlled multiplex PCR, followed by high-throughput sequencing. Per the authors' processing: To quantify the absolute abundance of every unique TCRbeta CDR3 region, sequences were collapsed and filtered. T cell fraction was estimated by normalization of TCRbeta template counts to usable DNA, with usable DNA being measured through amplification of reference genes present in all nucleated cells. Repertoire TCRs were annotated as SARS-CoV-2-specific by exact matching of V gene, CDR3 amino acid sequence and J gene to a known reactive TCR set. MIRA supplied the reference SARS-CoV-2 TCR set, which was filtered for enrichment in COVID-19-positive ImmuneCODE repertoires so that public or cross-reactive TCRs were removed. Using the MIRA antigens, annotated TCRs were further analysed by specific ORF or by position within an ORF. Breadth was defined as the number of annotated unique rearrangements divided by the total number of unique productive rearrangements, and depth was defined as the summed frequency of the annotated unique rearrangements. Two-sided Wilcoxon rank-sum tests were used to compare TCR breadth between groups. Not all clones reach the TCRdb copy of this immuneACCESS table, which keeps in-frame sequences only. Checked studies attribute under half of the gap to unresolved V genes and leave the rest unexplained. The V and J calls and clone size were taken over from that table, and D and trimming were inferred from the DNA. Across this sample there are fewer than 600,000 clones, with roughly nine tenths seen only once. The top ten hold 1.5% to 2% of the sample.

The sample's treatment or condition, from its label and the paper: some 19 received Ad26.COV2.S at low or high dose, single or two shots; 5 received placebo; per-sample allocation not given. For vaccine and placebo recipients, repertoires were sequenced using samples collected on day 63 after the first injection. Between 29 July and 7 August 2020, Cohort 1b enrolled about two dozen adults aged 18-55 years at one site in Boston, USA. Ad26.COV2.S consisted of a replication-incompetent adenovirus type 26 vector by which a prefusion-stabilized SARS-CoV-2 spike protein from the original Wuhan strain was expressed. Taken from cysteine to phenylalanine, the CDR3 has 14 residues. Just CDR3 DNA is preserved here, 42 bases in frame from base 1. Taken from the germline V gene, the CDR1 and CDR2 loops are MNHEY and SVGAGI. The junction shows trimming of 0 bases on V and 2 bases on J, plus 5 bases between the germline ends.

This clone was counted many times. The clone's antigen remains unknown. Base qualities are not recorded, but no much larger clone differs from it by a single base. At the DNA level, this CDR3 is encoded by other sequences in the same sample as well. The origin of this receptor is a person aged 18-65 years who received the Ad26.COV2.S COVID-19 vaccine or a placebo. Specimen: peripheral blood, collected in a trial of Ad26.COV2.S vaccine versus placebo. Here the chain combines TRBV6-5 and TRBJ1-5; the D gene is not confidently resolved. This receptor carries the CDR3 CASSYSRGNQPQHF. The nucleotide sequence is TGTGCCAGCAGTTACTCCCGCGGCAATCAGCCCCAGCATTTT.